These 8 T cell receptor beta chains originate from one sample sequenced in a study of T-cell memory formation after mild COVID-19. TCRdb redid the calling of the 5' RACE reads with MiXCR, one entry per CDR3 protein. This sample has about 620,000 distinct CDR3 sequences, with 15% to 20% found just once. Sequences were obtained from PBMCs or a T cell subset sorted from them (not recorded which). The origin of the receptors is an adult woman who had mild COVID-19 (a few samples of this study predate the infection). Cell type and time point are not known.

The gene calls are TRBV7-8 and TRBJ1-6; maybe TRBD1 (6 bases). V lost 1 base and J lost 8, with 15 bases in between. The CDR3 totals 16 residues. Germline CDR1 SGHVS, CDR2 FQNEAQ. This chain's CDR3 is CASSLVTRGEDSPLHF. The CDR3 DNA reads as TGTGCCAGCAGCTTAGTAACGAGGGGGGAGGATTCACCCCTCCACTTT.

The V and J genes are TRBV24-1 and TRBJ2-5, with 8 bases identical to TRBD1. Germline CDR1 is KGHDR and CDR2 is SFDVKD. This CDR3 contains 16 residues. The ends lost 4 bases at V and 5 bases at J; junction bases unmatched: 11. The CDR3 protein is CATSDEGSGGGETQYF. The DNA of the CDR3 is TGTGCCACCAGTGACGAAGGATCAGGGGGCGGTGAGACCCAGTACTTC.

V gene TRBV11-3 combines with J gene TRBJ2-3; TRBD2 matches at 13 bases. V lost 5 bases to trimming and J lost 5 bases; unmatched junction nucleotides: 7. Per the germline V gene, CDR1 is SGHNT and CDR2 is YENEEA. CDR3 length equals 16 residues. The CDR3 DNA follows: TGTGCCAGCAGCCTACTAGCGGGAGGGCTGGTAGATACGCAGTATTTT. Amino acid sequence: CASSLLAGGLVDTQYF. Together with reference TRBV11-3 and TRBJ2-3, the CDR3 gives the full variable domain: EAGVVQSPRYKIIEKKQPVAFWCNPISGHNTLYWYLQNLGQGPELLIRYENEEAVDDSQLPKDRFSAERLKGVDSTLKIQPAELGDSAVYLCASSLLAGGLVDTQYFGPGTRLTVL.

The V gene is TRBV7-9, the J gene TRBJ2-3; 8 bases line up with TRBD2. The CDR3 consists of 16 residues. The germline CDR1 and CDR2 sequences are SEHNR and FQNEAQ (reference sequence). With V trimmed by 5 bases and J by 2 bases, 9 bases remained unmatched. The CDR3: CASSPHGLAYTDTQYF. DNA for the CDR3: TGTGCCAGCAGCCCGCACGGACTAGCCTACACAGATACGCAGTATTTT.

As DNA, the CDR3 is TGTGCCAGCAGTGGGGTGGCTAGAAGATATGAGCAGTACTTC. Translating it yields CASSGVARRYEQYF. The chain uses TRBV12-3 or TRBV12-4 and TRBJ2-7; D gene unclear. V lost 5 bases and J lost 7, with 18 bases in between. The CDR3 has 14 amino acids.

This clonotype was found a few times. Written as DNA, the CDR3 is TGTGCCAGCAGCCCGTCGACCGGGAAGTATGCTTTCTTT. It is translated as CASSPSTGKYAFF. This sequence joins TRBV7-2 and TRBJ1-1; D uncertain. The ends were cut back, 5 bases at V and 11 bases at J, with 18 bases in the middle. Germline lookup yields CDR1 SGHTA and CDR2 FQGNSA. The CDR3 has 13 residues.

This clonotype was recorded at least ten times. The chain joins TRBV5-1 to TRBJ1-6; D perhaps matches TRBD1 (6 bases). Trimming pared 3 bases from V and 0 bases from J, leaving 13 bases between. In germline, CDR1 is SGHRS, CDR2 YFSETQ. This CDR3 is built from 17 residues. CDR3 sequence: CASSSSPGDSYNSPLHF. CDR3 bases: TGCGCCAGCAGCTCCAGTCCAGGGGACTCCTATAATTCACCCCTCCACTTT.

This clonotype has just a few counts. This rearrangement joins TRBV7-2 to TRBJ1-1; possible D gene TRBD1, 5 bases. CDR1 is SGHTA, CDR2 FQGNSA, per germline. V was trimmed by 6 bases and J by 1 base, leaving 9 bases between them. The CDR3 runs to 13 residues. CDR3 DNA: TGTGCCAGCAGATACAGGCGGAACACTGAAGCTTTCTTT. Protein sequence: CASRYRRNTEAFF.